Only one count was recorded for the clone carrying this T cell receptor beta chain. Antigen unknown. This specimen belongs to a study of T cell responses to AZD1222 COVID-19 vaccine. The repertoire was sequenced with immunoSEQ multiplex PCR; TCRdb's copy has only in-frame clones and lacks some. The sample has 110,000 to 150,000 clones; approximately 85% are singletons. Regarding the study as a whole: Vaccine-associated CD4 TCRs spanned spike, dominant at 160-218 and 743-854. Baseline testing showed seropositivity in only a handful of AZD1222 recipients. Nearly half of the spike-specific TCRs reportedly recognize variant regions that carry no mutations.

The sequences come from peripheral blood, collected on day 0 of AZD1222 vaccination. The TCR was taken from an adult in good health.

CDR3: CASNLAVNTGELFF. The CDR3 region has the DNA TGTGCCAGCAATCTGGCGGTTAACACCGGGGAGCTGTTTTTT. The V gene is TRBV6-5, the J gene TRBJ2-2; D ambiguous. CDR3 length: 14 residues. Trimming cost V 7 bases and J 2 bases, with 11 bases left between them. Per the germline V gene, CDR1 is MNHEY and CDR2 is SVGAGI.